Listed here are 18 T cell receptor beta chains from one sample, sequenced in a study of identical twins. TCRdb reprocessed the 5' RACE reads with MiXCR, giving one entry per CDR3 protein. The sample includes about 520,000 distinct CDR3 sequences, under 25% of them seen just once. This same sample was also part of a study on T cells expressing NK-cell markers.

Material: CD4+ T cells sorted from blood. The receptors originated from a woman under 30 in good health.

This clonotype was detected many times. DNA for the CDR3: TGTGCCAGCAGTTTCAGCGGGAGGGCCTACAATGAGCAGTTCTTC. Translating gives CASSFSGRAYNEQFF. The chain recombines TRBV7-2 with TRBJ2-1; TRBD2 matches at 10 bases. The CDR3 has 15 amino acids. After removal of 6 bases from V and 2 bases from J, the junction contained 4 bases not matched to a gene. Per the germline V gene, CDR1 is SGHTA and CDR2 is FQGNSA. Complete variable domain (other parts from reference TRBV7-2 and TRBJ2-1): GAGVSQSPSNKVTEKGKDVELRCDPISGHTALYWYRQSLGQGLEFLIYFQGNSAPDKSGLPSDRFSAERTGGSVSTLTIQRTQQEDSAVYLCASSFSGRAYNEQFFGPGTRLTVL.

V gene TRBV7-2 combines with J gene TRBJ2-1, with a possible D match to TRBD2 (6 bases). Germline lookup yields CDR1 SGHTA and CDR2 FQGNSA. V shed 3 bases and J shed 7 bases, with 19 bases lying between them. There are 16 residues in the CDR3. This CDR3 is CASSFRGGVGRNEQFF. The CDR3 DNA follows: TGTGCCAGCAGCTTCCGAGGCGGGGTGGGCAGGAATGAGCAGTTCTTC.

V gene TRBV20-1 combines with J gene TRBJ2-1; unclear D gene. Germline CDR1 reads DFQATT; CDR2 reads SNEGSKA (reference sequence). V lost 3 bases, J lost 9 bases, and 18 bases lay in between. The CDR3 is 14 residues long. The CDR3 loop reads CSASVRPKATEQFF. The CDR3 DNA is TGCAGTGCTAGCGTGCGACCAAAAGCGACTGAGCAGTTCTTC.

This rearrangement joins TRBV29-1 to TRBJ2-5, with a possible D match to TRBD1 (5 bases). This CDR3 contains 12 residues. Germline V gene data show CDR1 as SQVTM and CDR2 as ANQGSEA. The V and J ends lost 7 bases and 0 bases respectively, with 9 bases between them. The CDR3 DNA reads TGCAGCGCCAAGGGGTACCAAGAGACCCAGTACTTC. As protein: CSAKGYQETQYF. Complete variable domain (other parts from reference TRBV29-1 and TRBJ2-5): SAVISQKPSRDICQRGTSLTIQCQVDSQVTMMFWYRQQPGQSLTLIATANQGSEATYESGFVIDKFPISRPNLTFSTLTVSNMSPEDSSIYLCSAKGYQETQYFGPGTRLLVL.

This clonotype has ten or more counts. This rearrangement joins TRBV12-3 or TRBV12-4 to TRBJ2-7; TRBD1 agrees at 7 bases. Trimming cost V 7 bases and J 1 base; bases outside gene matches: 4. The CDR3 has 13 amino acids. CDR3 sequence (DNA): TGTGCCAGCAACCCCAGGGGGTCCTACGAGCAGTACTTC. Translation: CASNPRGSYEQYF.

The chain employs TRBV2 and TRBJ2-7; D call uncertain. The V and J ends lost 5 bases and 5 bases respectively, with 4 bases between them. This CDR3 is 10 amino acids long. CDR1 is SNHLY, CDR2 FYNNEI, per germline. The CDR3 nucleotides read TGTGCCAGCAGTAGTAACGAGCAGTACTTC. Protein: CASSSNEQYF.

This clonotype occurred many times. The rearrangement links TRBV4-2 to TRBJ2-1; 8 bases are shared with TRBD1. Germline trimming cut 3 bases from V and 8 bases from J; bases unmatched to any gene: 15. This CDR3 comprises 17 residues. Germline lookup yields CDR1 LGHNA and CDR2 YNFKEQ. The CDR3 loop reads CASSQVPWQGAVDEQFF. As DNA, the CDR3 is TGTGCCAGCAGCCAGGTCCCATGGCAGGGGGCTGTAGATGAGCAGTTCTTC.

The chain is built from TRBV5-1 and TRBJ1-1; D remains unclear. V lost 6 bases to trimming and J lost 0 bases, with 9 bases between them. The germline CDR1 and CDR2 sequences are SGHRS and YFSETQ. The CDR3 runs 13 residues. CDR3 protein: CASKGSMNTEAFF. The CDR3, as DNA: TGCGCCAGCAAGGGCAGCATGAACACTGAAGCTTTCTTT.

The chain employs TRBV4-2 and TRBJ2-7; the D gene could be TRBD1 or TRBD2 (5 bases each). Germline CDR1 reads LGHNA; CDR2 reads YNFKEQ. The CDR3 spans 16 residues. V was cut by 3 bases and J by 2 bases, with 17 bases left in between. CDR3 residues: CASSQIFRDGPYEQYF. The CDR3 nucleotides are TGTGCCAGCAGCCAGATCTTCCGGGACGGACCCTACGAGCAGTACTTC.

V and J are TRBV7-8 and TRBJ1-2; 8 nucleotides line up with TRBD1. With V trimmed by 4 bases and J by 6 bases, 4 bases remained unmatched. CDR3 length equals 13 residues. Germline CDR1 and CDR2: SGHVS and FQNEAQ. CDR3 DNA: TGTGCCAGCAGCTCTCAACAGGGGGATGGCTACACCTTC. It translates to CASSSQQGDGYTF.

To note about this clonotype: A clone one base away is much larger, so this may be a read error. The gene calls are TRBV5-1 and TRBJ2-5; D is ambiguous. The CDR3 runs to 12 residues. Germline CDR1 is SGHRS and CDR2 is YFSETQ. The CDR3 protein is CARSLTEETQYF. The CDR3, as DNA: TGCGCCCGCAGCTTGACGGAGGAGACCCAGTACTTC.

This clonotype was detected only a few times. V and J are TRBV3-1 and TRBJ1-1; TRBD1 agrees at 8 bases. The CDR3 totals 16 residues. Unmatched junction bases numbered 5, after V lost 1 base and J lost 1 base. Per germline, CDR1 LGHDT and CDR2 YNNKEL (reference sequence). CDR3 in DNA: TGTGCCAGCAGCCAAGCCAGGACAGGGAGGAACACTGAAGCTTTCTTT. It translates to CASSQARTGRNTEAFF.

The rearrangement uses TRBV29-1 and TRBJ2-5, with 15 positions matching TRBD2. CDR1 SQVTM and CDR2 ANQGSEA come from the germline V gene. There are 15 residues in the CDR3. The V and J ends lost 7 bases and 4 bases, in that order; junction bases with no gene match: 7. DNA for the CDR3: TGCAGCGCTTACCGGACTAGCGGGAGGGGAGAGACCCAGTACTTC. Translating it yields CSAYRTSGRGETQYF. The whole variable domain, remainder taken from reference TRBV29-1 and TRBJ2-5, is SAVISQKPSRDICQRGTSLTIQCQVDSQVTMMFWYRQQPGQSLTLIATANQGSEATYESGFVIDKFPISRPNLTFSTLTVSNMSPEDSSIYLCSAYRTSGRGETQYFGPGTRLLVL.

J is TRBJ2-1 and V is TRBV20-1, with 8 bases fitting TRBD2. V lost 2 bases to trimming and J lost 10 bases; unmatched junction nucleotides: 4. CDR3 length: 12 amino acids. Germline CDR1 reads DFQATT; CDR2 reads SNEGSKA (reference sequence). As DNA, the CDR3 is TGCAGTGCTAGAAAACTAGCGGAGGAGCAGTTCTTC. Amino acid sequence: CSARKLAEEQFF.

This clonotype has a count of ten or more. The chain links TRBV4-3 to TRBJ2-7; 8 bases line up with TRBD1. V lost 1 base and J lost 3; bases outside the gene matches: 5. CDR1 LGHNA and CDR2 YSLEER come from the germline V gene. The CDR3 is 15 amino acids. CDR3 region: CASSQVSQGGYEQYF. The CDR3 DNA follows: TGCGCCAGCAGCCAAGTCTCACAGGGGGGCTACGAGCAGTACTTC.

The chain is built from TRBV7-9 and TRBJ1-6, with TRBD1 as a possible D gene (6 bases). CDR3 length equals 14 residues. The germline V and J ends were trimmed by 10 bases and 7 bases, with 17 bases remaining between them. The germline CDR1 and CDR2 sequences are SEHNR and FQNEAQ (reference sequence). The CDR3 here is CATQEDSQNSPLHF. The CDR3 nucleotides are TGTGCCACCCAAGAGGACAGTCAAAATTCACCCCTCCACTTT.

The chain has TRBV7-2 and TRBJ2-1, with TRBD2 identical over 7 bases. Germline V lookup: CDR1 SGHTA, CDR2 FQGNSA. Unmatched junction bases numbered 8, after V lost 5 bases and J lost 4 bases. The CDR3 extends over 15 amino acids. The CDR3 loop is CASSAVTGLYNEQFF. For the CDR3, the DNA is TGTGCCAGCAGCGCCGTCACGGGACTATACAATGAGCAGTTCTTC.

The chain links TRBV29-1 to TRBJ1-1; no firm D call. The CDR3 is made up of 12 amino acids. V lost 3 bases, J lost 6 bases, and 11 bases lay in between. From germline, CDR1 is SQVTM and CDR2 ANQGSEA. The CDR3 DNA follows: TGCAGCGTTGAGTCCAGTGGGGCTGAAGCTTTCTTT. Its translation: CSVESSGAEAFF.